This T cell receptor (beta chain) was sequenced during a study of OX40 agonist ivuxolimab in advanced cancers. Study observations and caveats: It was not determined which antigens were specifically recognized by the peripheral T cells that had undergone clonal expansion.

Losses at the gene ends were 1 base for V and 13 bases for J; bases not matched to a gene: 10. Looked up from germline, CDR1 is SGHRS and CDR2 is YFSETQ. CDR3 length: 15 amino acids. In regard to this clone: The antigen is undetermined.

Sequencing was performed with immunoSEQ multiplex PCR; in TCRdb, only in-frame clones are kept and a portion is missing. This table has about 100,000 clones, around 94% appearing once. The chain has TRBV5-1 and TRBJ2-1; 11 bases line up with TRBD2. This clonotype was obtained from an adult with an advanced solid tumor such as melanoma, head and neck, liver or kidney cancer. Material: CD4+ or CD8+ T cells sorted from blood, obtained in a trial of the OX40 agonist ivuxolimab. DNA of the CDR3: TGCGCCAGCAGCTTGACGACTAGCGGGAATCTACTTCAGTTCTTC. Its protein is CASSLTTSGNLLQFF.